These T cell receptor beta chains were read from a single sample in a study of blood T cell repertoires in COVID-19. The data were produced by immunoSEQ multiplex PCR, yet TCRdb's version contains in-frame clones alone and is incomplete. The data show approximately 150,000 clones, roughly 86% seen once. The sample taken for sequencing was peripheral blood. The receptors derive from a human donor with acute or convalescent COVID-19. The donor label of this sample is uncertain. CDR3s include the opening cysteine and the closing phenylalanine or tryptophan. The D gene is left open where the match is weak. A clone size is listed for some rows: how often the clone was seen (once, few, many), or a class if it is expanded.

TRBJ2-7,TRBV2,.,15,TRBD2,CASRALAGGSYEQYF,TGTGCCAGCAGGGCCCTAGCGGGGGGGAGCTACGAGCAGTACTTC
TRBJ1-2,TRBV3-1/TRBV3-2,.,12,.,CASSQMRGGYTF,TGTGCCAGCAGCCAAATGCGGGGCGGCTACACCTTC
TRBJ1-5,TRBV7-2,.,15,.,CASSPRGGIRQPQHF,TGTGCCAGCAGCCCGAGAGGCGGGATACGTCAGCCCCAGCATTTT
TRBJ1-6,TRBV9,.,17,TRBD1,CASSVTGIYERNSPLHF,TGTGCCAGCAGCGTGACAGGGATTTACGAAAGGAATTCACCCCTCCACTTT
TRBJ1-2,TRBV19,once,17,TRBD1,CASSWRTGGNANYGYTF,TGTGCCAGTAGCTGGAGGACAGGGGGCAATGCTAACTATGGCTACACCTTC
TRBJ2-1,TRBV5-4,.,15,TRBD2,CASSLGASGTREQFF,TGTGCCAGCAGCTTGGGGGCTAGCGGAACACGTGAGCAGTTCTTC
TRBJ2-2,TRBV5-5,.,14,.,CASSPMRGPGELFF,TGTGCCAGCAGCCCCATGCGGGGTCCCGGGGAGCTGTTTTTT
TRBJ1-1,TRBV7-2,.,15,.,CASSLGGGMNTEAFF,TGTGCCAGCAGCTTAGGGGGGGGAATGAACACTGAAGCTTTCTTT
TRBJ1-2,TRBV3-1/TRBV3-2,.,15,TRBD1,CASSQELTGDYGYTF,TGTGCCAGCAGCCAGGAATTGACAGGGGACTATGGCTACACCTTC
TRBJ2-7,TRBV6-5,.,14,.,CASRAGHHSYEQYF,TGTGCCAGCAGGGCCGGACACCACTCCTACGAGCAGTACTTC
TRBJ1-6,TRBV2,once,15,TRBD1,CASRFGQVNNSPLHF,TGTGCCAGCAGATTTGGACAGGTCAATAATTCACCCCTCCACTTT
TRBJ1-1,TRBV6-4,.,11,.,CASRTGTEAFF,TGTGCCAGCAGGACGGGGACTGAAGCTTTCTTT
TRBJ1-1,TRBV5-1,.,16,.,CASSLLTGISGTEAFF,TGCGCCAGCAGCCTTTTAACAGGGATAAGTGGGACTGAAGCTTTCTTT
TRBJ1-4,TRBV6-2/TRBV6-3,.,15,.,CASSYYWDTHEKLFF,TGTGCCAGCAGTTACTACTGGGACACCCATGAAAAACTGTTTTTT
TRBJ1-4,TRBV5-1,.,16,TRBD1,CASRGQGAATNEKLFF,TGCGCCAGCAGGGGACAGGGGGCTGCAACTAATGAAAAACTGTTTTTT
TRBJ2-1,TRBV7-2,.,15,TRBD2,CASSLGGGGYNEQFF,TGTGCCAGCAGCTTAGGCGGGGGGGGCTACAATGAGCAGTTCTTC
TRBJ1-4,TRBV18,.,13,TRBD1,CASSPDRVEKLFF,TGTGCCAGCTCACCGGACAGGGTCGAAAAACTGTTTTTT
TRBJ1-2,TRBV30,.,13,TRBD1,CAWRTRTGGGYTF,TGTGCCTGGAGGACTAGAACAGGGGGCGGCTACACCTTC
TRBJ1-1,TRBV7-6,few,14,TRBD1,CASSLRSLDRGAFF,TGTGCCAGCAGCTTAAGATCGCTCGACAGGGGAGCTTTCTTT